Listed here are 26 T cell receptor beta chains from one sample, sequenced in a study of cytomegalovirus exposure and HLA in healthy donors. A multiplex PCR was run with 60 Vbeta primers and 13 Jbeta primers. Clones were read by immunoSEQ multiplex PCR, and TCRdb kept only the in-frame ones, dropping some. In the table there are about 120,000 clones, about 70% of which are singletons. Sequencing was performed on PBMCs. The receptors were sampled from a human donor in good health.

The V and J genes are TRBV2 and TRBJ1-4; D is possibly TRBD1 (5 bases). The V and J ends lost 4 bases and 7 bases respectively, with 13 bases between them. The CDR3 contains 14 residues. Germline CDR1 and CDR2: SNHLY and FYNNEI. The CDR3 region has the DNA TGTGCCAGCAGTGGTTGGGGCCGCGGTGAAAAACTGTTTTTT. This encodes CASSGWGRGEKLFF.

This clone has a count of ten or more. For the CDR3, the DNA is TGTGCCAGCAGTATCAGTGGGACAGGGGAATCACCCCTCCACTTT. It specifies CASSISGTGESPLHF. This chain links TRBV6-5 with TRBJ1-6; the match to TRBD1 covers 10 bases. V shed 5 bases and J 10 bases; nucleotides not matched to a gene: 8. Germline V lookup: CDR1 MNHEY, CDR2 SVGAGI. The CDR3 is 15 residues long.

The gene calls are TRBV7-2 and TRBJ2-7; TRBD2 agrees at 7 bases. The trim removed 5 bases at V and 4 bases at J, leaving 11 bases unmatched. The CDR3 spans 15 residues. Looked up from germline, CDR1 is SGHTA and CDR2 is FQGNSA. DNA of the CDR3: TGTGCCAGCAGCCTCAGAAGCGGGATTGGGTACGAGCAGTACTTC. Translation gives CASSLRSGIGYEQYF.

The chain has TRBV13 and TRBJ2-7, with D tentatively TRBD2 (6 bases). V was clipped by 5 bases and J by 4 bases, with 18 bases between them. In germline, CDR1 is PRHDT, CDR2 FYEKMQ (reference sequence). The CDR3 runs to 15 residues. CDR3: CASSRPRDGRYEQYF. The CDR3 DNA reads as TGTGCCAGCAGCCGACCCCGGGACGGGAGATACGAGCAGTACTTC.

The chain is built from TRBV9 and TRBJ2-1; 13 bases line up with TRBD2. CDR1 is SGDLS and CDR2 is YYNGEE in the germline V gene. V gave up 4 bases and J gave up 10 bases; unmatched junction bases: 17. This CDR3 is 18 amino acids long. For the CDR3, the DNA is TGTGCCAGCAGCCCCGGGACTAGCGGGAAGAGGGGGTTTGGCGAGCAGTTCTTC. It encodes CASSPGTSGKRGFGEQFF.

J is TRBJ1-6 and V is TRBV10-2, with TRBD1 as a possible D gene (5 bases). The CDR3 sequence is 14 residues long. The germline V and J ends were trimmed by 4 bases and 7 bases, with 11 bases remaining between them. CDR1 WSHSY and CDR2 SAAADI come from the germline V gene. CDR3: CASSGGGTNSPLHF. CDR3 coding DNA: TGCGCCAGCAGTGGTGGGGGGACCAATTCACCCCTCCACTTT.

This clone appeared a few times. The V and J genes are TRBV7-2 and TRBJ1-5, with D unresolved. Germline lookup yields CDR1 SGHTA and CDR2 FQGNSA. With 5 bases removed from V and 7 bases from J, the gap between germline ends came to 12 bases. This CDR3 is built from 13 residues. The CDR3 sequence is CASSLFIEQPQHF. CDR3 sequence (DNA): TGTGCCAGCAGCCTCTTTATCGAGCAGCCCCAGCATTTT.

V gene TRBV6-5 combines with J gene TRBJ2-6, with TRBD1 identical over 9 bases. The CDR3 loop spans 16 amino acids. Losses at the gene ends were 3 bases for V and 1 base for J; bases not matched to a gene: 1. The V gene's germline CDR1 is MNHEY and CDR2 SVGAGI. CDR3 loop: CASSYGTGSGANVLTF. The CDR3 nucleotides are TGTGCCAGCAGTTATGGGACAGGGTCTGGGGCCAACGTCCTGACTTTC.

V usage is TRBV25-1 and J usage is TRBJ1-3, with D uncertain. Germline V CDR1 and CDR2: MGHDK, SYGVNS. V was clipped by 5 bases and J by 2 bases, with 7 bases between them. The CDR3 extends over 13 amino acids. CDR3 DNA: TGTGCCAGCAGTATCGGGGCTGGAAACACCATATATTTT. Its protein product is CASSIGAGNTIYF.

The genes are TRBV7-9 and TRBJ1-6, with D perhaps TRBD1 (6 bases). Trimming removed 5 bases from V and 9 bases from J, with 14 bases in between. Germline assignment: CDR1 SEHNR and CDR2 FQNEAQ (reference sequence). The CDR3 is made up of 14 amino acids. Here the CDR3 reads CASSPDRTASPLHF. The DNA for the CDR3 is TGTGCCAGCAGCCCGGACAGAACGGCTTCACCCCTCCACTTT.

This chain joins TRBV27 and TRBJ1-1; 7 bases are a match to TRBD1. The CDR3 runs 13 residues. The ends lost 6 bases at V and 0 bases at J; junction bases unmatched: 1. Germline V gene sequence: CDR1 MNHEY, CDR2 SMNVEV (reference sequence). The CDR3 loop is CASRGTVNTEAFF. The CDR3 DNA is TGTGCCAGCAGGGGGACAGTGAACACTGAAGCTTTCTTT.

This rearrangement joins TRBV5-1 to TRBJ2-2; 13 bases agree with TRBD2. This CDR3 contains 17 residues. Germline V gene lookup returns CDR1 SGHRS and CDR2 YFSETQ. V was pared by 3 bases and J by 5 bases, with 7 bases of the junction left unmatched. The CDR3 loop reads CASSSEILAGGTGELFF. The CDR3 coding sequence is TGCGCCAGCAGCTCGGAGATACTAGCGGGAGGGACCGGGGAGCTGTTTTTT.

The genes are TRBV28 and TRBJ1-5; no clear D. The germline gives CDR1 MDHEN, CDR2 SYDVKM. The V gene lost 3 bases and the J gene lost 0 bases, with 6 bases spanning the gap. This CDR3 has 14 amino acids. The CDR3 DNA is TGTGCCAGCAGTTTCACAGATAGCAATCAGCCCCAGCATTTT. The encoded protein is CASSFTDSNQPQHF.

The chain carries TRBV6-1 and TRBJ1-1; no definite D call. This CDR3 region has 14 residues. Germline assignment: CDR1 MNHNS and CDR2 SASEGT. V lost 1 base and J 11 bases, leaving 17 bases between the germline ends. The CDR3 loop reads CASSEVGLPLRAFF. The CDR3 bases are TGTGCCAGCAGTGAAGTTGGACTGCCCTTGCGGGCTTTCTTT.

In this sample, this clone turned up a few times. The V call is TRBV19, the J call TRBJ1-4; TRBD1 aligns across 9 bases. V lost 3 bases, J lost 5 bases, and 4 bases stayed unmatched. The CDR3 extends over 15 amino acids. CDR1 and CDR2 (germline): LNHDA, SQIVND (reference sequence). CDR3 nucleotides: TGTGCCAGTAGTATCATGGGGACAGGGAATGAAAAACTGTTTTTT. Its protein is CASSIMGTGNEKLFF. The whole variable domain, filled in from reference TRBV19 and TRBJ1-4, reads DGGITQSPKYLFRKEGQNVTLSCEQNLNHDAMYWYRQDPGQGLRLIYYSQIVNDFQKGDIAEGYSVSREKKESFPLTVTSAQKNPTAFYLCASSIMGTGNEKLFFGSGTQLSVL.

This rearrangement joins TRBV5-1 to TRBJ1-2; weak D call: TRBD1 (5 bases). The CDR3 is 13 amino acids. Germline V gives CDR1 SGHRS, CDR2 YFSETQ. V was cut by 4 bases and J by 8 bases, with 15 bases left in between. The CDR3 region is CASSPAREDGYTF. CDR3 nucleotides: TGCGCCAGCAGCCCCGCCAGGGAAGACGGCTACACCTTC. Using reference TRBV5-1 and TRBJ1-2 for the parts outside the CDR3, the full variable domain is KAGVTQTPRYLIKTRGQQVTLSCSPISGHRSVSWYQQTPGQGLQFLFEYFSETQRNKGNFPGRFSGRQFSNSRSEMNVSTLELGDSALYLCASSPAREDGYTFGSGTRLTVV.

The V gene is TRBV28, the J gene TRBJ1-5, with 9 bases identical to TRBD1. Trimming at V came to 4 bases and at J to 4 bases, leaving 8 bases not matched to a gene. Germline loops: CDR1 MDHEN, CDR2 SYDVKM. This CDR3 has 16 amino acids. CDR3 DNA sequence: TGTGCCAGCAGTTCCTACTCCGGGACAGGGAATCAGCCCCAGCATTTT. It encodes CASSSYSGTGNQPQHF.

Points on this clone: Other DNA sequences in this sample translate to the same CDR3. V usage is TRBV30 and J usage is TRBJ2-7; TRBD1 might be the D (5 bases). Germline CDR1 is GTSNPN and CDR2 is SVGIG (reference sequence). V lost 0 bases and J 4 bases, leaving 7 bases between the germline ends. The CDR3 is 12 amino acids. The CDR3 DNA reads TGTGCCTGGAGTGTAAGGGGATACGAGCAGTACTTC. Amino acid sequence: CAWSVRGYEQYF.

The chain carries TRBV6-5 and TRBJ1-5; D is ambiguous. Germline V lookup: CDR1 MNHEY, CDR2 SVGAGI. CDR3 length: 11 amino acids. CDR3 region: CAVRSNQPQHF. The CDR3 DNA follows: TGTGCGGTCCGGAGCAATCAGCCCCAGCATTTT.

The chain has TRBV7-2 and TRBJ1-4; D is ambiguous. The V end lost 3 bases, the J end lost 6 bases, and 14 bases lay between the germline ends. The germline gives CDR1 SGHTA, CDR2 FQGNSA. The CDR3 contains 15 residues. CDR3: CASSFSGRPDEKLFF. The CDR3, as DNA: TGTGCCAGCAGCTTTTCGGGGAGACCCGATGAAAAACTGTTTTTT.

The genes are TRBV19 and TRBJ2-7, with 8 nucleotides matching TRBD2. The CDR3 runs to 14 residues. Germline values: CDR1 LNHDA, CDR2 SQIVND (reference sequence). V was clipped by 3 bases and J by 5 bases; unmatched bases: 6. CDR3 sequence: CASSMSGSVDEQYF. The CDR3 DNA follows: TGTGCCAGTAGTATGAGCGGGAGCGTCGACGAGCAGTACTTC.

The chain has TRBV7-2 and TRBJ1-5, with D perhaps TRBD1 (5 bases). The V gene's germline CDR1 is SGHTA and CDR2 FQGNSA. The CDR3 sequence is 14 residues long. The V gene lost 5 bases and the J gene lost 4 bases, with 12 bases spanning the gap. For the CDR3, the DNA is TGTGCCAGCAGCCCCCGTGGGGGGAATCAGCCCCAGCATTTT. Translated, it gives CASSPRGGNQPQHF.

The V call is TRBV23-1, the J call TRBJ1-6; 8 nucleotides agree with TRBD1. TRBV23-1 is annotated as an ORF whose role is uncertain. This CDR3 spans 15 amino acids. With V trimmed by 2 bases and J by 15 bases, 12 bases remained unmatched. The CDR3: CASSQPGQAPPGLHF. DNA for the CDR3: TGCGCCAGCAGTCAACCGGGACAGGCCCCACCAGGCCTCCACTTT.

The chain couples TRBV11-3 to TRBJ2-2, with D unclear. Germline lookup yields CDR1 SGHNT and CDR2 YENEEA. V was shortened by 6 bases and J by 2 bases, with 22 bases between the two germline ends. The CDR3 contains 18 residues. CDR3 sequence reads: CASRHPSWATLNTGELFF. Here the CDR3 DNA reads TGTGCCAGCAGGCACCCGTCTTGGGCTACCCTAAACACCGGGGAGCTGTTTTTT.

The chain has TRBV6-5 and TRBJ2-7, with 7 bases identical to TRBD1. CDR1 is MNHEY, CDR2 SVGAGI, per germline. The CDR3 contains 14 residues. The trim removed 4 bases at V and 3 bases at J, leaving 6 bases unmatched. For the CDR3, the DNA is TGTGCCAGCAGTTCCAGACAGGGTAGCTACGAGCAGTACTTC. This codes for CASSSRQGSYEQYF.

In this sample, this clone turned up a few times. The J gene is TRBJ2-7, the V gene TRBV28; 11 bases are a match to TRBD1. There are 15 residues in the CDR3. The germline V gene encodes CDR1 MDHEN and CDR2 SYDVKM. Trimming cost V 10 bases and J 6 bases; bases outside gene matches: 14. The CDR3 sequence: CATRGSGTGGLEQYF. CDR3 coding DNA: TGTGCCACGAGAGGATCCGGGACAGGGGGGCTCGAGCAGTACTTC. Together with reference TRBV28 and TRBJ2-7, the CDR3 gives the full variable domain: DVKVTQSSRYLVKRTGEKVFLECVQDMDHENMFWYRQDPGLGLRLIYFSYDVKMKEKGDIPEGYSVSREKKERFSLILESASTNQTSMYLCATRGSGTGGLEQYFGPGTRLTVT.